Sequencing of this T cell receptor (beta chain) was carried out in a study of graft-versus-host responses after intestinal transplantation (dated by TCRdb to the early 2020s). Study-level background: Recipients received multivisceral, liver-intestinal, or isolated intestinal transplants. The cohort enrolled about two dozen intestinal transplant recipients, one of whom was a retransplant, and a few patients without pretransplant specimens were excluded. A peak of at least 4% donor T cells among recipient peripheral blood mononuclear cells was the definition used for donor T cell macrochimerism. Alloreactive clones were identified by sequencing pre-transplant mixed lymphocyte reaction products and comparing them with unstimulated pre-transplant donor and recipient T cells. Bulk TCR-beta CDR3 sequencing was used to track graft-versus-host and host-versus-graft alloreactive T cell clones in the graft, circulation and bone marrow after intestinal transplantation. Rather than going through the commercial service, samples from a few later patients were sequenced in-house on an Illumina MiSeq and processed with MiXCR. All recipients received anti-thymocyte globulin induction followed by maintenance tacrolimus and steroids for 3 to 4 years. What the authors observed across the whole study: Early after transplant, peak levels of circulating GvH clones were found to be associated with declines in HvG clones. The relatively low number and heterogeneity of intestinal transplant patients limited the conclusions. GvH clones were found in recipient bone marrow, and some of the GvH clones appeared earlier in ileal mucosa or blood, which is consistent with an intestinal mucosal origin. High GvH to HvG T cell clonal ratios were observed in the allografts of patients with donor T cell macrochimerism.

Intraepithelial and lamina propria lymphocytes were isolated from graft specimens using dithiothreitol, EDTA incubations and collagenase D digestion. Bulk TCR-beta sequencing was performed on serial intestinal graft biopsy specimens collected as late as 600 days after transplant. Including the terminal cysteine and phenylalanine, the CDR3 comprises 12 residues. The kept DNA is CDR3 alone, 36 bases in frame from the first base. The germline V gene (reference sequence) specifies SGHAT as CDR1 and FQDESV as CDR2. Cut back by 5 bases and 8 bases, the V and J ends lie 12 bases apart. Library construction relied on the immunoSEQ multiplex PCR assay. Adaptive Biotechnologies carried out high-throughput TCR-beta CDR3 sequencing of genomic DNA for most patients. The authors' pipeline ran thus. TCR sequencing data were retrieved from Adaptive's ImmunoSEQ software for around 18 patients, whereas three other patients were processed with MiXCR and VDJtools. CDR3 nucleotide sequences shared by donor and recipient were removed because the origin of these sequences could not be assigned. At least 2-fold expansion over unstimulated cells and a minimum CFSE-low frequency of 0.002% (template counts) or 0.001% (read counts) were required for clones to be classified as alloreactive. Clones were considered mappable if detected in sequenced pre-transplant spleen, lymph node, or MLR CFSE-low populations of the donor or recipient. Cumulative frequency of alloreactive clones was calculated as a percentage of all sequences weighted by copy number. The immuneACCESS repertoire file appears here via TCRdb, limited to in-frame rearrangements. These files lack a portion of the clones; in checked studies, under half of the deficit traces to unresolved V genes, and the cause of the others is not known. V, J and clone size are those of that table, while D and trimming were read from the DNA. The sample includes some 8,700 clones, with under 80% observed a single time. Approximately 32% of the sample comes from the top ten.

Comment on this clone: No cognate antigen has been identified for it. Per-base qualities were not stored, and no clone one base away is much larger.

The origin of this receptor is a human patient who received an intestinal transplant, so some T cells may come from the graft donor. Sequencing used ileum tissue, obtained nearly 500 days after intestinal transplant. The chain was built from TRBV11-1 and TRBJ1-2, with TRBD1 perhaps the D gene, on 5 matching bases. The DNA sequence reads TGTGCCAGCAGCCAATGGGGGTACGGCTACACCTTC. The encoded protein is CASSQWGYGYTF.